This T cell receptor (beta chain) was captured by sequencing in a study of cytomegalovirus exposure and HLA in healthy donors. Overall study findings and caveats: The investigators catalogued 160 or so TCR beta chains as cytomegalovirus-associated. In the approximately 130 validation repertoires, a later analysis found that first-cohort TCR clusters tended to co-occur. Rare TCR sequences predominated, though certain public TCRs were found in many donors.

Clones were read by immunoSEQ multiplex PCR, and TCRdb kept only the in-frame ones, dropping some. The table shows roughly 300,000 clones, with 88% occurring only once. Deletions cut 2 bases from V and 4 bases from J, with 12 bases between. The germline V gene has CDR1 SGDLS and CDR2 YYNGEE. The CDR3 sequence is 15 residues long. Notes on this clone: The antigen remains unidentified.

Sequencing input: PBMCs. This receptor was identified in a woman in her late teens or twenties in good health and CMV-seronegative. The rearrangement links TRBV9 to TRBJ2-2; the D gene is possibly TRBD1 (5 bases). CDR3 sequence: CASSVRQGATGELFF. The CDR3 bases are TGTGCCAGCAGCGTCCGGCAGGGCGCCACCGGGGAGCTGTTTTTT.